Listed below are T cell receptor beta chains from one sample, sequenced in a study of blood T cell repertoires in COVID-19. Assay used: immunoSEQ multiplex PCR; TCRdb lists only in-frame clones, some missing. The repertoire holds some 58,000 clones, with about four fifths as singletons. The sequenced sample was peripheral blood. The receptor source for this set is a human donor in a cohort sampled during active COVID-19. Each CDR3 is given with its conserved first and last residue. Fields, in order: D gene, clone size, V gene, J gene, CDR3 DNA, CDR3 protein. A D gene is named only where the DNA matches it firmly. Not every row has a clone size; where given, it reads once, few, many or a size class.

-,-,TRBV15,TRBJ2-2,TGTGCCACCAGCGCCGCGGTGGATCCCGGGGAGCTGTTTTTT,CATSAAVDPGELFF
TRBD1,-,TRBV4-1,TRBJ2-1,TGCGCCAGCAGCCAAGGTCAGGCCAGGGGGCTTAACGATGAGCAGTTCTTC,CASSQGQARGLNDEQFF
TRBD1,once,TRBV13,TRBJ1-2,TGTGCCGCGAGACAGGGGGCGTTTTGGGACTACACCTTC,CAARQGAFWDYTF
TRBD1,-,TRBV19,TRBJ1-4,TGTGCCAGCAAGGACAGGGGGCCCACTAATGAAAAACTGTTTTTT,CASKDRGPTNEKLFF
TRBD2,-,TRBV5-5,TRBJ2-5,TGTGCCAGCAGCCCCGGGGAGCGGGAGATGGGGGAGACCCAGTACTTC,CASSPGEREMGETQYF
TRBD1,once,TRBV5-1,TRBJ2-7,TGCGCCAGCAGCTTGGATCCGACAGGGGGCTACGAGCAGTACTTC,CASSLDPTGGYEQYF
-,few,TRBV19,TRBJ1-1,TGTGCCAGTAGCCTAGGACAGACGAACACTGAAGCTTTCTTT,CASSLGQTNTEAFF
-,-,TRBV24-1,TRBJ2-1,TGTGCCACCAGTGAATCAAACGCGGTTTGGGAGCAGTTCTTC,CATSESNAVWEQFF
-,-,TRBV4-1,TRBJ1-4,TGCGCCAGCAGCCTACAAGCAACTAATGAAAAACTGTTTTTT,CASSLQATNEKLFF
-,-,TRBV5-6,TRBJ2-7,TGTGCCAGCAGCTTGCGGGACTACGAGCAGTACTTC,CASSLRDYEQYF
TRBD2,few,TRBV2,TRBJ2-3,TGTGCCAGCAGTCCGGGAGGGCCGACAGATACGCAGTATTTT,CASSPGGPTDTQYF
TRBD2,-,TRBV18,TRBJ2-1,TGTGCCAGCTCACCGGGGACTAGTGGCAATGAGCAGTTCTTC,CASSPGTSGNEQFF
TRBD2,-,TRBV7-8,TRBJ2-5,TGTGCCAGCAGCTGGGGACTAGCGGGGGGGGAAGAGACCCAGTACTTC,CASSWGLAGGEETQYF
-,-,TRBV5-6,TRBJ1-2,TGTGCCAGCAGCTTGGCCAGGGTAAACTATGGCTACACCTTC,CASSLARVNYGYTF
TRBD1,-,TRBV6-4,TRBJ2-3,TGTGCCAGCAGTCAACAGGGGGCCGGCACAGATACGCAGTATTTT,CASSQQGAGTDTQYF
TRBD2,-,TRBV28,TRBJ2-1,TGTGCCAGCAGTCCTGGAAGGACTAGCGGTTACAATGAGCAGTTCTTC,CASSPGRTSGYNEQFF
-,once,TRBV5-6,TRBJ2-7,TGTGCCAGCAGCTTAGGGGCAGCCTACGAGCAGTACTTC,CASSLGAAYEQYF
TRBD1,-,TRBV2,TRBJ2-7,TGTGCCAGCAGCTGGGACAGGGACGGATACGAGCAGTACTTC,CASSWDRDGYEQYF
-,-,TRBV5-1,TRBJ2-5,TGCGCCAGCAGCCCCCCGGACACCGGGAGAGAGACCCAGTACTTC,CASSPPDTGRETQYF
-,-,TRBV24-1,TRBJ2-1,TGTGCCACCGCAAGCGACGGTAGCTCCTACAATGAGCAGTTCTTC,CATASDGSSYNEQFF
-,once,TRBV9,TRBJ2-7,TGTGCCAGCAGCGTAGAAGGACAGAAGTCCGAGCAGTACTTC,CASSVEGQKSEQYF
TRBD2,-,TRBV9,TRBJ2-7,TGTGCCAGCAGCGCACTAGCGGGAGGGGAAGAGCAGTACTTC,CASSALAGGEEQYF
-,-,TRBV5-4,TRBJ2-7,TGTGCCAGCAGCACCCGTTCAGGGCGAAACGAGCAGTACTTC,CASSTRSGRNEQYF
-,-,TRBV18,TRBJ1-4,TGTGCCAGCTCTCCTCAGCGGGCGGCGGGCGAAAAACTGTTTTTT,CASSPQRAAGEKLFF
-,-,TRBV18,TRBJ1-1,TGTGCCAGCTCCCCGGGAATAAACACTGAAGCTTTCTTT,CASSPGINTEAFF
-,-,TRBV19,TRBJ1-1,TGTGCCAGCGGACCACAGGGTATGGTTACTGAAGCTTTCTTT,CASGPQGMVTEAFF
TRBD1,few,TRBV30,TRBJ2-7,TGTGCCTGGGTCGGGGGACAGGGCTACGAGCAGTACTTC,CAWVGGQGYEQYF
-,-,TRBV19,TRBJ1-1,TGTGCCAGTAGTGCTAGTATCGAAGCTTTCTTT,CASSASIEAFF
TRBD2,-,TRBV7-6,TRBJ2-5,TGTGCCAGCAGCCCAACGGTCAGGGAGGGGACCCAGTACTTC,CASSPTVREGTQYF
-,-,TRBV28,TRBJ2-1,TGTGCCAGCAGTCCTGGCCGGGAGATCCAGTTCTTC,CASSPGREIQFF
TRBD1,-,TRBV7-3,TRBJ1-1,TGTGCCAGCAGCCCGGACAGGTGGAACACTGAAGCTTTCTTT,CASSPDRWNTEAFF
-,-,TRBV9,TRBJ2-3,TGTGCCAGCAGGCGGGGTGCTGGCACAGATACGCAGTATTTT,CASRRGAGTDTQYF
TRBD1,-,TRBV6-5,TRBJ2-7,TGTGCCAGCAGACCACAGGGGTTCTACGAGCAGTACTTC,CASRPQGFYEQYF